The clone carrying this TCR beta chain was seen only a few times. Antigen unknown. This sample is part of a study of cytomegalovirus exposure and HLA in healthy donors. Study-wide results and limits: Specificity for CMV antigens was confirmed in vitro for a few of the CMV-associated chains. Later findings reportedly placed an Asian-associated ancestry cluster below the approximately 620-donor mean for N-insertions. More clonal expansion characterized HLA-associated TCR beta chains than equally common others in a later analysis.

PCR primers comprised 60 Vbeta and 13 Jbeta primers. Clones were read by immunoSEQ multiplex PCR, and TCRdb kept only the in-frame ones, dropping some. Here the sample spans under 200,000 clones, over 70% being singletons. CDR3 length: 14 residues. V shed 3 bases, J shed 4 bases, and the junction held 3 bases outside the gene matches. Germline V CDR1 and CDR2: MRHNA, SNTAGT. The sample consisted of PBMCs. The sequence was collected from a woman between 18 and 29 years old in good health and CMV-seropositive. The V gene is TRBV6-4, the J gene TRBJ2-3; TRBD1 matches at 8 bases. The CDR3 sequence: CASSETGEADTQYF. The DNA of the CDR3 is TGTGCCAGCAGTGAGACAGGGGAGGCAGATACGCAGTATTTT.